This is a list of T cell receptor beta chains from one sample in a study of response to subunit inactivated influenza vaccine. In TCRdb, the RT-PCR reads were re-called with MiXCR into one record per CDR3 protein. In the table there are 290,000 or so distinct CDR3 sequences, 22% of which are singletons. This specimen consisted of PBMCs from blood, obtained about 20 months after vaccination. Source of these receptors: a man between 50 and 69 years old who received an inactivated influenza vaccine. Both conserved end residues are part of each CDR3. The order of the fields is CDR3 protein, CDR3 DNA, J gene, V gene, clone size, D gene. A D gene is named only where the DNA matches it firmly. Expanded clones get a size class; other rows say once, few or many, or leave the size out.

CASSLGPLFDTQYF,TGTGCCAGCAGTTTAGGCCCTTTATTCGATACGCAGTATTTT,TRBJ2-3,TRBV12-3/TRBV12-4,.,.
CASSNPGTGSYNEQFF,TGTGCCAGCAGTAACCCCGGGACAGGGTCCTACAATGAGCAGTTCTTC,TRBJ2-1,TRBV12-3/TRBV12-4,few,TRBD1
CASSDKNRYRGLGQPQHF,TGTGCCAGCAGCGATAAAAACCGATACAGGGGGCTCGGTCAGCCCCAGCATTTT,TRBJ1-5,TRBV2,many,TRBD1
CASSSRMAKNIQYF,TGTGCCAGCAGTTCCCGGATGGCCAAAAACATTCAGTACTTC,TRBJ2-4,TRBV6-5,.,.
CASSPKNTQLPEQYF,TGTGCCAGCAGTCCAAAAAACACTCAGTTACCCGAGCAGTACTTC,TRBJ2-7,TRBV27,few,.
CASSYFNIIGGGGEYNEQFF,TGTGCCAGCAGTTACTTCAATATTATCGGCGGCGGGGGGGAGTACAATGAGCAGTTCTTC,TRBJ2-1,TRBV6-2/TRBV6-3,.,TRBD2
CASGIQGGTQPQHF,TGTGCCAGCGGGATACAGGGGGGTACGCAGCCCCAGCATTTT,TRBJ1-5,TRBV6-1,few,TRBD1
CASSLADSSQETQYF,TGTGCCAGCAGCTTAGCGGACAGCAGTCAAGAGACCCAGTACTTC,TRBJ2-5,TRBV11-2,.,.
CSAREGAGGDTQYF,TGCAGTGCTAGAGAAGGTGCGGGAGGTGATACGCAGTATTTT,TRBJ2-3,TRBV20-1,.,TRBD2
CSVKPAGGSIPNEQFF,TGCAGCGTGAAGCCCGCGGGGGGTAGTATCCCCAATGAGCAGTTCTTC,TRBJ2-1,TRBV29-1,few,TRBD2
CASSLESGGNTGELFF,TGCGCCAGCAGCTTGGAGTCAGGGGGGAACACCGGGGAGCTGTTTTTT,TRBJ2-2,TRBV5-1,.,TRBD1
CASSATYRGHYSNQPQHF,TGTGCCAGTAGTGCTACGTACAGGGGGCATTATAGCAATCAGCCCCAGCATTTT,TRBJ1-5,TRBV19,.,TRBD1
CSAPRTGDEKLFF,TGCAGTGCCCCCCGGACAGGGGATGAAAAACTGTTTTTT,TRBJ1-4,TRBV20-1,few,TRBD1
CSVGIGTQDYGYTF,TGCAGCGTTGGGATCGGGACCCAGGACTATGGCTACACCTTC,TRBJ1-2,TRBV29-1,few,.
CASSPGSDTQYF,TGTGCCAGCTCACCAGGGTCTGATACGCAGTATTTT,TRBJ2-3,TRBV18,few,.
CASSVRPDGPDNYGYTF,TGTGCCAGCAGTGTAAGACCGGACGGGCCAGATAACTATGGCTACACCTTC,TRBJ1-2,TRBV6-2/TRBV6-3,.,.
CSAADPRGGNTDTQYF,TGCAGTGCTGCCGATCCTCGCGGGGGAAACACAGATACGCAGTATTTT,TRBJ2-3,TRBV20-1,.,TRBD2
CASSRQSSYGYTF,TGTGCCAGCAGCCGACAGAGTAGTTATGGCTACACCTTC,TRBJ1-2,TRBV6-1,many,.
CSARERGRYEQYF,TGCAGTGCTAGAGAACGAGGAAGGTACGAGCAGTACTTC,TRBJ2-7,TRBV20-1,few,.
CAIKETYEQYF,TGTGCCATCAAAGAGACCTACGAGCAGTACTTC,TRBJ2-7,TRBV10-3,few,.
CAAGDGTTEAFF,TGTGCCGCAGGGGACGGAACCACTGAAGCTTTCTTT,TRBJ1-1,TRBV12-3/TRBV12-4,few,.
CASSLVCGTIYF,TGTGCCAGCAGCTTAGTCTGTGGTACCATATATTTT,TRBJ1-3,TRBV7-2,.,.
CASSLGAVGSLWAFF,TGTGCCAGCAGCTTAGGGGCAGTGGGGAGTCTGTGGGCTTTCTTT,TRBJ1-1,TRBV7-2,few,.
CASSLAGNHYGYTF,TGTGCCAGCAGCTTGGCAGGAAACCATTATGGCTACACCTTC,TRBJ1-2,TRBV5-5,many,.
CSARHTGIFGNTEAFF,TGCAGTGCTAGACATACGGGTATATTCGGAAACACTGAAGCTTTCTTT,TRBJ1-1,TRBV20-1,.,.
CASSQDNQGPLEQYF,TGCGCCAGCAGCCAAGACAATCAGGGCCCCCTCGAGCAGTACTTC,TRBJ2-7,TRBV4-3,.,.
CASSNRVQPQHF,TGTGCCAGCAGCAACAGGGTCCAGCCCCAGCATTTT,TRBJ1-5,TRBV7-9,many,.
CASRPTGNQPQHF,TGTGCCAGCAGGCCGACAGGGAATCAGCCCCAGCATTTT,TRBJ1-5,TRBV6-1,few,TRBD1
CSASRPHRLYQPQHF,TGCAGTGCTAGCAGGCCGCACCGCCTCTATCAGCCCCAGCATTTT,TRBJ1-5,TRBV20-1,few,.
CATWGSTDTQYF,TGTGCCACCTGGGGGAGCACAGATACGCAGTATTTT,TRBJ2-3,TRBV25-1,.,.
CASSLGGLTEAFF,TGTGCCAGCAGCTTAGGGGGGCTGACTGAAGCTTTCTTT,TRBJ1-1,TRBV7-9,few,.
CASSSPQGDTGELFF,TGTGCCAGCAGTAGCCCGCAGGGTGACACCGGGGAGCTGTTTTTT,TRBJ2-2,TRBV6-1,many,.
CASSQTILNTEAFF,TGCGCCAGCAGCCAAACCATCTTGAACACTGAAGCTTTCTTT,TRBJ1-1,TRBV4-3,.,.
CAITDWSGNTIYF,TGTGCCATAACCGACTGGAGCGGAAACACCATATATTTT,TRBJ1-3,TRBV10-3,few,.
CASSLGGIDTDTQYF,TGTGCCAGCAGCCTTGGGGGAATTGACACAGATACGCAGTATTTT,TRBJ2-3,TRBV3-1,few,.
CALTGGLDTEAFF,TGTGCACTGACAGGGGGCCTGGATACTGAAGCTTTCTTT,TRBJ1-1,TRBV5-3,.,TRBD1
CASRSEQVYAGQPQHF,TGTGCCAGTAGGAGCGAACAGGTTTACGCGGGACAGCCCCAGCATTTT,TRBJ1-5,TRBV19,.,.
CASSYSRGYEQYF,TGTGCCAGCAGTTACTCGAGAGGCTACGAGCAGTACTTC,TRBJ2-7,TRBV6-2/TRBV6-3,few,.
CASAGAAYEQYF,TGTGCCAGCGCCGGGGCCGCCTACGAGCAGTACTTC,TRBJ2-7,TRBV7-9,.,.
CASRLTEGVGEKLFF,TGTGCCAGCAGACTTACTGAAGGGGTTGGCGAAAAACTGTTTTTT,TRBJ1-4,TRBV7-8,.,.
CSAKWAMGDEQFF,TGCAGTGCTAAGTGGGCGATGGGGGATGAGCAGTTCTTC,TRBJ2-1,TRBV20-1,.,.
CASSWFGELFF,TGTGCCAGCAGTTGGTTCGGGGAGCTGTTTTTT,TRBJ2-2,TRBV27,.,.
CASGWGMNTEAFF,TGTGCCAGCGGCTGGGGGATGAACACTGAAGCTTTCTTT,TRBJ1-1,TRBV27,.,.
CSAPSWANTGELFF,TGCAGTGCCCCGTCATGGGCGAACACCGGGGAGCTGTTTTTT,TRBJ2-2,TRBV20-1,.,.
CASGRGRTYGYTF,TGTGCCAGCGGTCGGGGCAGAACCTATGGCTACACCTTC,TRBJ1-2,TRBV6-6,.,.
CASSLGFMASETQYF,TGTGCCAGCAGCTTAGGGTTCATGGCTTCGGAGACCCAGTACTTC,TRBJ2-5,TRBV13,.,.
CASSPSGQFYGYTF,TGTGCCAGCAGTCCGTCCGGGCAGTTCTATGGCTACACCTTC,TRBJ1-2,TRBV6-1,many,.
CASSPSAQGAVSPLHF,TGTGCCAGCAGCCCAAGTGCACAGGGGGCAGTTTCACCCCTCCACTTT,TRBJ1-6,TRBV4-2,many,TRBD1
CAISPRGSYNEQFF,TGTGCCATTTCCCCGAGGGGCTCCTACAATGAGCAGTTCTTC,TRBJ2-1,TRBV10-3,few,.
CASTRTGTGEKLFF,TGTGCCAGCACCAGAACCGGGACAGGGGAAAAACTGTTTTTT,TRBJ1-4,TRBV6-1,.,TRBD1
CASSLSLYEQYF,TGTGCCAGCAGCTTGTCCCTCTACGAGCAGTACTTC,TRBJ2-7,TRBV7-2,few,.